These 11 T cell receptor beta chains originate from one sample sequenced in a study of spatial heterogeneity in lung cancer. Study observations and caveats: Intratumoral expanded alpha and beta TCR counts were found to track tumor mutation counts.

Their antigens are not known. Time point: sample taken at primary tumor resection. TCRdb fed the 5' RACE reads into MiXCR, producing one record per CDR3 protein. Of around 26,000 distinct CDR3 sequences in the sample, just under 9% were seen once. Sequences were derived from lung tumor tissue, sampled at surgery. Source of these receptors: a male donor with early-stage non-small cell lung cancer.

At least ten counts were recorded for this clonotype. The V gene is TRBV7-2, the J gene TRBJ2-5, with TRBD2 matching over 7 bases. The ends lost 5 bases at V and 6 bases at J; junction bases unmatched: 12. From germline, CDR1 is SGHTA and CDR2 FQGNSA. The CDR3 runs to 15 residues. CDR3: CASSPSSAGEKTQYF. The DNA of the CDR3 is TGTGCCAGCAGCCCCTCTAGCGCGGGGGAGAAGACCCAGTACTTC. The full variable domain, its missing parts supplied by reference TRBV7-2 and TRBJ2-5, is GAGVSQSPSNKVTEKGKDVELRCDPISGHTALYWYRQSLGQGLEFLIYFQGNSAPDKSGLPSDRFSAERTGGSVSTLTIQRTQQEDSAVYLCASSPSSAGEKTQYFGPGTRLLVL.

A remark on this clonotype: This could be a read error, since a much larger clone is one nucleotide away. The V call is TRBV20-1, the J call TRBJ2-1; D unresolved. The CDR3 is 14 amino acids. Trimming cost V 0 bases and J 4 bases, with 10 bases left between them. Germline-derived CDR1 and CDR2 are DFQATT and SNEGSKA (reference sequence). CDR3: CSARDRALYNEQFF. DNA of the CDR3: TGCAGTGCTAGAGATAGGGCACTTTACAATGAGCAGTTCTTC.

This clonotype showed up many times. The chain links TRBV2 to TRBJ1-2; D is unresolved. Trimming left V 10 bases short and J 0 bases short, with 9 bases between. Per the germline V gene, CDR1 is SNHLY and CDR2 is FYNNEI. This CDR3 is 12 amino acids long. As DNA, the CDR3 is TGTGCCACCGCCCCCGCTAACTATGGCTACACCTTC. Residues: CATAPANYGYTF.

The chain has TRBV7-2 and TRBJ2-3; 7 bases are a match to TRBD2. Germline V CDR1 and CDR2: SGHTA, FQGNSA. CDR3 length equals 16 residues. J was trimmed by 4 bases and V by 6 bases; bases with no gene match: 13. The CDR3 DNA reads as TGTGCCAGCAGTCAGAGGCCCAGCGGGAATGCAGATACGCAGTATTTT. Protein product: CASSQRPSGNADTQYF.

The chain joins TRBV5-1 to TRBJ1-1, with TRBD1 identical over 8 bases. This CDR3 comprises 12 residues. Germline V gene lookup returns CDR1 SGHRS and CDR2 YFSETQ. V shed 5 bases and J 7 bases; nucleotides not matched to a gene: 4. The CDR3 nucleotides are TGCGCCAGCAGGAGGGACAGGCTTGAAGCTTTCTTT. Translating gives CASRRDRLEAFF.

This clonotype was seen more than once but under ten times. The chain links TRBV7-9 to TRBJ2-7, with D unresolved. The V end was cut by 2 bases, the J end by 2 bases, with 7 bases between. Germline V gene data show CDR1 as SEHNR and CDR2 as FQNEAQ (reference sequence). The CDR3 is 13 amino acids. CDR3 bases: TGTGCCAGCAGCTTACAACGGACCTACGAGCAGTACTTC. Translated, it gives CASSLQRTYEQYF.

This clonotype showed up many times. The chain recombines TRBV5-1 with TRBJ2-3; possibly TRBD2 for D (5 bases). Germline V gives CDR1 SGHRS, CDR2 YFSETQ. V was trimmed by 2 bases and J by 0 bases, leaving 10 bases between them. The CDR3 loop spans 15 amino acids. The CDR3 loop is CASSFAGVSTDTQYF. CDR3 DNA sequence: TGCGCCAGCAGCTTCGCCGGGGTTAGCACAGATACGCAGTATTTT.

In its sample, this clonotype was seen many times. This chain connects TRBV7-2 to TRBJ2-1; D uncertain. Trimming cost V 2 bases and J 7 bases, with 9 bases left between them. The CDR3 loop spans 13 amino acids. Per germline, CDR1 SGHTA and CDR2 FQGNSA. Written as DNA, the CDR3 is TGTGCCAGCAGCTTATGGTTGGGGAATGAGCAGTTCTTC. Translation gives CASSLWLGNEQFF.

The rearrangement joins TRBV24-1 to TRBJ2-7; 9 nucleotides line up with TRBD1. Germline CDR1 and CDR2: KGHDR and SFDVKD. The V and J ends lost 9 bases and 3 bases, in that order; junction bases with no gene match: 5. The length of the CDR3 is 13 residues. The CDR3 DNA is TGTGCCACCTCCGGGACAGGGATCTACGAGCAGTACTTC. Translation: CATSGTGIYEQYF.

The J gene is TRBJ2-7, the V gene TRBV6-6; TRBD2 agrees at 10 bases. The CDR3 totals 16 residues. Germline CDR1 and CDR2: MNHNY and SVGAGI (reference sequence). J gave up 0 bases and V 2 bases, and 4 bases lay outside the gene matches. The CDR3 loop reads CASSYNLAGASYEQYF. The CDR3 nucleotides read TGTGCCAGCAGTTACAATCTAGCGGGGGCCTCCTACGAGCAGTACTTC.

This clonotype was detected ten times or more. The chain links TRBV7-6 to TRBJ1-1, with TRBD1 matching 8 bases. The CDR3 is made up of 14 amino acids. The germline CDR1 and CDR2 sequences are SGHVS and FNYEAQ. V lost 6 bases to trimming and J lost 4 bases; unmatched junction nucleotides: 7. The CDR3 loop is CASSLTGQGTEAFF. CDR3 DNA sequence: TGTGCCAGCAGTTTAACTGGACAGGGCACTGAAGCTTTCTTT.